This T cell receptor (beta chain) comes out of a study of cytomegalovirus exposure and HLA in healthy donors. Study-level results: Fewer N-insertions than the approximately 700-donor mean were reportedly shown by an Asian-associated ancestry cluster in a later analysis. Associated with cytomegalovirus, according to the listing, were around 160 TCR beta chains. Immune exposure information available was restricted to CMV serostatus.

Primers: 60 Vbeta forward and 13 Jbeta reverse. TCRdb's table, derived via immunoSEQ multiplex PCR, lists solely in-frame clones and lacks some. The sample has 150,000 to 200,000 clones, roughly 80% seen once. On this clone: Its antigen is currently unknown.

Sequencing was done on a sample of PBMCs. This TCR derives from a man aged 40-50 years in good health and CMV-seronegative.

The CDR3 nucleotides read TGTGCCAGCAGCTTAGCTGTGGGGCATCAGCCCCAGCATTTT. Translation gives CASSLAVGHQPQHF. The chain joins TRBV7-6 to TRBJ1-5; D might be TRBD1 (5 bases). Germline V gene data show CDR1 as SGHVS and CDR2 as FNYEAQ. The CDR3 is 14 residues long. V lost 0 bases and J 5 bases, leaving 8 bases between the germline ends.